This is a list of T cell receptor beta chains from one sample in a study of shared clonotypes between healthy human individuals. Clones were read by immunoSEQ multiplex PCR, and TCRdb kept only the in-frame ones, dropping some. The data contain 180,000 or so clones, 80% to 95% of them singletons. Sequencing was carried out using naive CD4+ T cells sorted from blood. These receptors were taken from a woman aged 25 to 39 in good health. Both conserved end residues are part of each CDR3. D genes are given only for firm matches. Expanded clones are given a class, and other clones once, few, many or no size at all.

size	D	V	J	DNA	CDR3
.	.	TRBV6-1	TRBJ1-5	TGTGCCAGCAGTCCGACAGGAGGGGATCAGCCCCAGCATTTT	CASSPTGGDQPQHF
.	TRBD2	TRBV27	TRBJ2-7	TGTGCCAGCAGTTGGGGAGGCGGCGGCGCGGGAGGGTTTTCCTACGAGCAGTACTTC	CASSWGGGGAGGFSYEQYF
.	.	TRBV27	TRBJ1-1	TGTGCCAGCAGCTCAGGGGAAGGGTACACTGAAGCTTTCTTT	CASSSGEGYTEAFF
.	TRBD2	TRBV19	TRBJ2-7	TGTGCCAGCAGGACCCCTAGCGGGAGGGCCATAAACGAGCAGTACTTC	CASRTPSGRAINEQYF
.	TRBD2	TRBV27	TRBJ2-7	TGTGCCAGCAGTTTAAAGGGACTAGATCCATACGAGCAGTACTTC	CASSLKGLDPYEQYF
once	.	TRBV6-1	TRBJ2-7	TGTGCCAGCAGTGGGAGGACTACTTCTTCCTACGAGCAGTACTTC	CASSGRTTSSYEQYF
.	.	TRBV5-8	TRBJ2-2	TGTGCCAGCAGCTTGAGACACGGAACCGGGGAGCTGTTTTTT	CASSLRHGTGELFF
.	.	TRBV28	TRBJ2-1	TGTGCCAGCTCGAGTCGGAATGAGCAGTTCTTC	CASSSRNEQFF
once	.	TRBV28	TRBJ1-3	TGTGCCAGCAGTCGACCTTTCTACAGGGCCGGAAACACCATATATTTT	CASSRPFYRAGNTIYF
.	.	TRBV5-6	TRBJ2-7	TGTGCCAGCAGCTTGGGAGGGAGTTGGGCCTACGAGCAGTACTTC	CASSLGGSWAYEQYF
.	.	TRBV27	TRBJ1-4	TGTGCCAGCAGTTTAGCGGGGGGGGGACTCGAAAAACTGTTTTTT	CASSLAGGGLEKLFF
.	.	TRBV6-5	TRBJ1-3	TGTGCCAGCAGTTACTCGGGGTTGGTCGCTGGAAACACCATATATTTT	CASSYSGLVAGNTIYF
.	TRBD1	TRBV27	TRBJ2-7	TGTGCCAGCAACGACAGGGGGGGTCTGGGCGAGCAGTACTTC	CASNDRGGLGEQYF
.	.	TRBV11-2	TRBJ2-7	TGTGCCAGCAGCTTTACCGGGGCCCAAGGCGAGCAGTACTTC	CASSFTGAQGEQYF
.	.	TRBV2	TRBJ1-5	TGTGCCAGCCGAGGCTGGAGGTCGACGGACTCGGATCAGCCCCAGCATTTT	CASRGWRSTDSDQPQHF
.	TRBD1	TRBV18	TRBJ1-1	TGTGCCAGCTCATACGACAGGGGAGGGCCTGAAGCTTTCTTT	CASSYDRGGPEAFF
.	.	TRBV9	TRBJ1-4	TGTGCCAGCAGCGGCAACACCGCAACTAATGAAAAACTGTTTTTT	CASSGNTATNEKLFF
.	.	TRBV18	TRBJ2-6	TGTGCCAGCTCACCAATGGAGTCTGGGGCCAACGTCCTGACTTTC	CASSPMESGANVLTF
.	.	TRBV30	TRBJ1-2	TGTGCCTGGAGTGTATCAGCAGGGAGGGTAGTAGGAGGCTACACCTTC	CAWSVSAGRVVGGYTF
.	.	TRBV5-4	TRBJ1-1	TGTGCCAGCAGCTTGGGCCTTGAGGGGGATACTGAAGCTTTCTTT	CASSLGLEGDTEAFF
.	TRBD2	TRBV9	TRBJ2-4	TGTGCCAGCAGCGGAGGGGGACTAGCGGGAGTAGACATTCAGTACTTC	CASSGGGLAGVDIQYF
.	.	TRBV6-5	TRBJ1-2	TGTGCCAGCACTTCGCCCGGGGGCCATGGCTACACCTTC	CASTSPGGHGYTF
.	.	TRBV27	TRBJ2-2	TGTGCCAGCGGACCAGGGGCAGGGCTGTACACCGGGGAGCTGTTTTTT	CASGPGAGLYTGELFF
.	.	TRBV19	TRBJ2-7	TGTGCCAGTAGCCCAACTAGTAGCTCCTACGAGCAGTACTTC	CASSPTSSSYEQYF
.	TRBD1	TRBV27	TRBJ1-2	TGTGCCAGCAGTTCCCACCCGACAGGGGAGTATGGCTACACCTTC	CASSSHPTGEYGYTF
.	.	TRBV19	TRBJ2-1	TGTGCCAGTACGGACTACAATGAGCAGTTCTTC	CASTDYNEQFF
.	TRBD1	TRBV7-2	TRBJ1-1	TGTGCCAGCAGCTTAGCAAAGGGGGCGAGCACTGAAGCTTTCTTT	CASSLAKGASTEAFF
.	.	TRBV28	TRBJ1-4	TGTGCCACCCTGGGGGGGCACCATGAAAAACTGTTTTTT	CATLGGHHEKLFF
.	.	TRBV27	TRBJ2-1	TGTGCCAGCAGTTCGCAGGAATCCTCCTACAATGAGCAGTTCTTC	CASSSQESSYNEQFF
.	TRBD1	TRBV5-4	TRBJ2-3	TGTGCCAGCAGCTGGGGACAGGGGGTCACAGATACGCAGTATTTT	CASSWGQGVTDTQYF
.	.	TRBV9	TRBJ1-3	TGTGCCAGCAGCCCACGCAGTGCTGGAAACACCATATATTTT	CASSPRSAGNTIYF
.	.	TRBV10-3	TRBJ1-1	TGTGCCATCAGTGGCCGGACAAATAACCGGGTGACTGAAGCTTTCTTT	CAISGRTNNRVTEAFF
.	.	TRBV6-7	TRBJ1-3	TGTGCCAGCAGTTACGCGGACAGCTCCTCTGGAAACACCATATATTTT	CASSYADSSSGNTIYF
.	.	TRBV5-8	TRBJ2-7	TGTGCCAGCAGCTGGAGGGACCAGGGGTTCCGCTACGAGCAGTACTTC	CASSWRDQGFRYEQYF
.	TRBD2	TRBV7-9	TRBJ2-3	TGTGCCAGCACCCCGGTACTAGCGGGACTAACAGATACGCAGTATTTT	CASTPVLAGLTDTQYF
.	TRBD1	TRBV5-4	TRBJ2-7	TGTGCCAGCAGCGGACAGGGCAGCATCACCTACGAGCAGTACTTC	CASSGQGSITYEQYF
few	TRBD1	TRBV2	TRBJ1-5	TGTGCCAGCATCCCGGGACAGGGTCGGGGTCAGCCCCAGCATTTT	CASIPGQGRGQPQHF
.	.	TRBV28	TRBJ1-1	TGTGCCAGTTCCGCCGGGGGCAGGACTGAAGCTTTCTTT	CASSAGGRTEAFF
.	.	TRBV6-5	TRBJ1-1	TGTGCCAGCAATTCAGACTCGAACACTGAAGCTTTCTTT	CASNSDSNTEAFF
.	.	TRBV20-1	TRBJ1-2	TGCAGTGCGCCGGGAGGGGGTGGCTACACCTTC	CSAPGGGGYTF
.	.	TRBV5-1	TRBJ2-2	TGCGCCAGCAGCTTGGCCTTTGGGAGTCTGTTTTTT	CASSLAFGSLFF
few	.	TRBV18	TRBJ1-2	TGTGCCAGCTCACCGGGTCTGGGGGAAGTAAGTGGCTACACCTTC	CASSPGLGEVSGYTF
.	.	TRBV6-6	TRBJ2-5	TGTGCCAGCAGTTTGGGTCAGCAAGAGACCCAGTACTTC	CASSLGQQETQYF
.	.	TRBV14	TRBJ2-7	TGTGCCAGCAGCCAAGGTGGTCCAGCATCCTACGAGCAGTACTTC	CASSQGGPASYEQYF
.	.	TRBV7-3	TRBJ1-1	TGTGCCAGCAGCTTATCTGGTAACACTGAAGCTTTCTTT	CASSLSGNTEAFF
.	.	TRBV5-1	TRBJ2-1	TGCGCCAGCAGCTTTATTCAGAACAATGAGCAGTTCTTC	CASSFIQNNEQFF
.	TRBD2	TRBV6-1	TRBJ2-2	TGTGCCAGCAGTGTGGAACTAGCGGGAGGCACCGGGGAGCTGTTTTTT	CASSVELAGGTGELFF
.	TRBD2	TRBV6-1	TRBJ2-7	TGTGCCAGCGAGCCGAGGACTAGCGACTACGAGCAGTACTTC	CASEPRTSDYEQYF
.	.	TRBV5-1	TRBJ1-4	TGCGCCAGCAGAAACAGTCTTTTCTCAACTAATGAAAAACTGTTTTTT	CASRNSLFSTNEKLFF
once	TRBD2	TRBV11-2	TRBJ2-7	TGTGCCAGCAGCCCCCCGGGTAGCGGGACTTACGAGCAGTACTTC	CASSPPGSGTYEQYF
.	TRBD2	TRBV15	TRBJ2-1	TGTGCCACCAGCAGAGTTCCGGGACTAGCGGGTAATGAGCAGTTCTTC	CATSRVPGLAGNEQFF
.	.	TRBV9	TRBJ2-2	TGTGCCAGCAGCGTAGGGCCACGCGACACCGGGGAGCTGTTTTTT	CASSVGPRDTGELFF
.	.	TRBV18	TRBJ1-5	TGTGCCAGCTCACGTTCGGGCGGGGGGAAGAGCAATCAGCCCCAGCATTTT	CASSRSGGGKSNQPQHF
.	TRBD1	TRBV5-4	TRBJ2-7	TGTGCCAGCAGCCGGACAGGGGCCTACGAGCAGTACTTC	CASSRTGAYEQYF
.	TRBD1	TRBV18	TRBJ2-6	TGTGCCAGCTCCCGTACGGTATGGGACAGGGACTCTGGGGCCAACGTCCTGACTTTC	CASSRTVWDRDSGANVLTF
.	TRBD2	TRBV5-4	TRBJ2-3	TGTGCCAGCAGCTGGGGACTAGCGGGAGGAGATACGCAGTATTTT	CASSWGLAGGDTQYF
.	.	TRBV18	TRBJ2-7	TGTGCCAGCTCTCCAGGGAGTGACTACGAGCAGTACTTC	CASSPGSDYEQYF